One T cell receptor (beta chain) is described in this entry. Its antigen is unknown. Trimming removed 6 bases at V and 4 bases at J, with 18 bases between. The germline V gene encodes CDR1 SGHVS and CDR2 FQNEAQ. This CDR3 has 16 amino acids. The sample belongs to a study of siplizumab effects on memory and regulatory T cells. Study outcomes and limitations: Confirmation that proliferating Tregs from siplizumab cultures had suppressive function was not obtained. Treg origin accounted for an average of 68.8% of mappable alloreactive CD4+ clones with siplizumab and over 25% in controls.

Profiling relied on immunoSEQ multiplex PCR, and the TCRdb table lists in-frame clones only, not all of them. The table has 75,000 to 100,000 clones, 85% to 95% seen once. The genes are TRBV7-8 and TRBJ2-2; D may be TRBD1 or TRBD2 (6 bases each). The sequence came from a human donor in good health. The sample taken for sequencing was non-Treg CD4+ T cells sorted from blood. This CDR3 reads CASRLGGMIGTGELFF. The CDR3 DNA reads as TGTGCCAGCAGACTAGGGGGGATGATAGGCACCGGGGAGCTGTTTTTT.